This section outlines one T cell receptor beta chain sequence together with its context. The data belong to a study of patients and donors after allogeneic stem cell transplantation. TCRdb reanalysed the RT-PCR reads using MiXCR and keeps one entry per CDR3 protein. Among a few hundred thousand distinct CDR3 sequences, around 40% were seen once, and the ten largest hold 11%. Trimming cost V 4 bases and J 4 bases, with 15 bases left between them. Germline lookup yields CDR1 MNHNS and CDR2 SASEGT. The CDR3 runs 15 residues. Sequenced sample: blood, either unsorted or a sorted T cell fraction (not recorded which). The chain joins TRBV6-1 to TRBJ2-3; tentative D call: TRBD1 (5 bases). This TCR was recovered from a human donor who was either an allogeneic HSCT recipient or a stem cell or donor lymphocyte infusion donor (not recorded which). It is not recorded whose cells these are; they may come from a transplant donor. The CDR3 loop reads CASSGRQGWPDTQYF. As DNA, the CDR3 is TGTGCCAGCAGTGGTCGGCAGGGCTGGCCAGATACGCAGTATTTT.